This T cell receptor beta chain was documented in a study of cytomegalovirus exposure and HLA in healthy donors (dated by TCRdb to about 2017). Broadly, across the study: According to an earlier analysis of 550 to 750 of the donors, about 179 million T cells yielded some 120 million unique TCR beta sequences and 250 to 350 Gb of sequence data. About 280 gigabases of sequencing data and 91 million or so unique TCR sequences made up an early release that covered approximately 620 HLA-typed donors. Of the roughly 400 genotyped donors, 75% to 85% were placed in the genetic ancestry cluster associated with self-reported Caucasian donors. The aim of the study was to test whether cataloging public T cell receptors could identify signatures of past pathogen exposure. Using immunosequencing, the study profiled T cell repertoires from approximately 700 subjects and related those repertoires to cytomegalovirus serostatus. Besides the first cohort of around 700 subjects, a separate validation cohort made up of 95 to 150 different subjects was used. To predict cytomegalovirus infection status, the study brought together high-throughput TCR immunosequencing, statistical association of individual TCRs with disease status, and machine learning. A later analysis re-examined previously published TCR beta repertoires from roughly 720 donors and added high-resolution HLA genotyping to investigate patterns of TCR occurrence. Rather than drawing on any new phenotypic data, the later analysis identified candidate immune exposures from TCR beta sequences and the way those sequences occurred across donors. To decide whether each TCR beta V gene segment behaved as functional or pseudogenic, an earlier analysis of some 570 of the donors relied on high-throughput TCR beta sequencing. Alongside the repertoire data, information on donor age, sex, ethnicity and CMV serostatus was compiled. A later genetic analysis took genome-wide SNP genotypes for about 55% of the roughly 670 donors and used that subset as a discovery cohort. Every repertoire in the discovery cohort had been generated on one and the same sequencing platform. HLA typing covered class I and class II loci at four-digit resolution. The number of donors typed differed by locus, with 629-630 for A, B, C, DRB1 and DQB1, about 500 for DQA1, 600 to 610 for DPA1, and some 470 for DPB1. Roughly 5 DR-DQ haplotypes were handled as single units for association and clustering, since linkage in the cohort was strong. Across 398 genotyped donors of the cohort, an average of roughly 230,000 unique TCR beta nucleotide sequences per donor were sequenced, and roughly 20% of those sequences were non-productive.

The investigation overall reported the following: Linkage disequilibrium might explain the correlated functional status among segregating V segments, but an unknown experimental factor could not be excluded. A further reported finding was that TCR beta sequences accurately predicted the HLA-A and HLA-B alleles for most subjects in the first cohort. A later analysis found that most CMV-associated TCR beta chains appeared HLA-restricted, with HLA associations seemingly driven largely by CMV exposure. In the study, around 150 TCR beta chains were listed as associated with cytomegalovirus. While some public TCRs were present in many individuals, most TCR sequences turned up only very rarely across donors. It was suggested by the authors that the approach could potentially be generalized to other disease states and immunological phenotypes. Because counts were too low, about 18 rarely observed V segments, including chromosome 9 orphons, were left out of the earlier analysis of 500 to 650 of the donors. A later analysis found that TCR association rates varied across HLA loci, with DRB1 alleles showing the most associated TCRs and HLA-C alleles the fewest. In vitro tests confirmed that three of the cytomegalovirus-associated TCR beta chains recognize cytomegalovirus antigens. Presence/absence analyses assumed roughly uniform sequencing depth across donors, an assumption that may not hold. An association between a missense DCLRE1C variant and V-gene and J-gene trimming of TCR beta chains was found in a later genetic analysis and replicated in an independent cohort. A cluster of highly shared sequence variants was judged likely to represent a technical artifact of the sequencing pipeline. Because HLA typing was unavailable for some donors at each locus, only the typed subset was used in association tests. For the cohort, immune exposure information was limited to CMV serostatus. Strong co-occurrence of HLA alleles, especially DR and DQ, made assigning TCR associations to individual alleles difficult. Compared with the approximately 720-donor mean, donors in an Asian-associated ancestry cluster had fewer N-insertions in productive TCRs, according to a later genetic analysis. In a later analysis, HLA-associated TCR beta chains were found to be more clonally expanded and to have lower generation probabilities than equally common non-associated chains. A later analysis reported that several top co-occurrence clusters appeared linked to parvovirus B19, influenza, CMV and Epstein-Barr virus. Broadly in line with IMGT annotations, most TCR beta V segments showed up in productive rearrangements about 87% or about 30% of the time in an earlier analysis of under 700 of the donors. Cytomegalovirus status was reported to be diagnosed by the classifier with high specificity and sensitivity in both the original and validation cohorts. Some IMGT-functional V segments, including TRBV6-2 and TRBV6-3, could not be distinguished by the 87-base-pair reads and were therefore excluded. Only TCR beta chains were sequenced in this cohort, and the absence of alpha or paired-chain data limited detectable features. At a false discovery rate of 0.05, a later analysis linked 16,000 or so TCR beta sequences to specific HLA alleles.

Notes on this clone: Its target antigen remains unknown. No much larger clonotype is one base removed from it; base qualities were not supplied.

The library was obtained by the immunoSEQ multiplex PCR assay. For the multiplex PCR, a mixture combining 60 forward primers for TCR Vbeta segments and 13 reverse primers for TCR Jbeta segments was used. Amplification of the CDR3 region of rearranged TCR beta genes was performed with a multiplex PCR assay on genomic DNA. On the Illumina HiSeq System, the amplified TCR beta libraries were sequenced as 87-base-pair reads. The authors processed their data as follows. In a later analysis, some 80 million unique TCR beta chains were counted across the approximately 640 repertoires, and around 11 million of these chains were shared by at least two donors. Raw reads were error-corrected and collapsed into unique sequences with a nearest-neighbor algorithm that merged closely related sequences to remove PCR and sequencing errors. To assign V, D and J gene segments, CDR3 sequences were aligned to IMGT reference sequences. Each retained sequence needed at least a six-nucleotide match to both a V gene segment and a J gene segment. A rearrangement was called productive if the CDR3 had no stop codons and remained in frame with V and J, and every other rearrangement was called non-productive. Following IMGT convention, CDR3 was defined as the stretch from the second conserved V-encoded cysteine up to the conserved J-encoded phenylalanine. Sequences without an unambiguous match to a single V gene segment were excluded from the earlier analysis of 587 of the donors. An earlier analysis of roughly 590 of the donors called V segments functional above 56.7% productive rearrangements and segregating when the between-donor standard deviation exceeded 5%. A statistical classification framework was developed to diagnose cytomegalovirus status using the catalog of TCR beta chain sequences. In a later analysis, TCR nucleotide sequences were compared against IMGT/GENE-DB human TR gene sequences so that V and J genes could be assigned. A later analysis assigned CDR3 sequences and most-parsimonious VDJ recombination scenarios with the TCRdist pipeline. In a later analysis, each TCR beta chain was defined by its CDR3 amino acid sequence together with its V-gene family, and reads lacking a unique V-gene family were excluded. As a way to deal with suspected cross-contamination and a sequencing artifact, a later analysis dropped 500 to 700 nucleotide sequences that were highly shared and had low generation probability. For each public chain, a later analysis derived a clonal expansion index from normalized ranks of inferred template counts within each repertoire. A later analysis computed generation probabilities with a VDJ recombination model fitted to out-of-frame rearrangements, and checked the results against IGoR. Hypergeometric tests were used in a later analysis to score TCR-TCR, TCR-HLA and TCR-CMV co-occurrence, with a repertoire-size bias correction applied to the TCR pairs. In a later analysis, false discovery rates were estimated by permuting HLA or CMV assignments 20 times. In a later analysis, co-occurring TCRs were grouped with DBSCAN, and TCRdist sequence similarity was added when clustering was performed within HLA-allele-positive subsets. Co-occurrence clustering excluded repertoires with fewer than 30,000 or more than 120,000 public chains, plus five with anomalous nucleotide sharing. The immuneACCESS repertoire file appears here via TCRdb, limited to in-frame rearrangements. These files lack a portion of the clones; in checked studies, under half of the deficit traces to unresolved V genes, and the cause of the others is not known. V and J calls and clone size are copied from that table; D and trimming were computed from the DNA. Recorded for this sample are about 98,000 clones; around three quarters of them occurred a single time. The leading ten clones occupy 16% of the sample.

The CDR3, cysteine through phenylalanine, is 13 amino acids long. The kept DNA is CDR3 alone, 39 bases in frame from the first base. Looking up the germline V gene yields CDR1 MGHRA and CDR2 YSYEKL. In total, roughly 710 healthy bone marrow donors made up the cohort. At the time of sampling, all cohort members were nominally healthy, though unrecorded immune exposures were likely present. The donor was CMV seropositive and belonged to the group of 250 to 350 seropositive cohort members. A peripheral blood sample was provided by each donor, and peripheral blood mononuclear cells were used for TCR beta sequencing. The Qiagen DNeasy Blood Extraction Kit was used to extract genomic DNA from the blood cell samples.

Sequencing input: PBMCs. The chain links TRBV4-1 with TRBJ2-5, with TRBD2 as a weak D call on 6 bases. The assigned J gene may be wrong: the sequence end matches TRBJ2-7 better. The clonotype originates from a man aged 55-75 years in good health and CMV-seropositive. The CDR3 region: CASSQGLVYEQYF. The DNA sequence follows: TGCGCCAGCAGCCAGGGACTCGTCTACGAGCAGTACTTC.